These T cell receptor beta chains were read from a single sample in a study of T-cell reconstitution after alpha-beta-depleted transplantation in children. TCRdb re-derived calls from the PCR reads in MiXCR, one entry per CDR3 protein. The sample includes about 610,000 distinct CDR3 sequences, under 12% of them seen just once. The sample consisted of PBMCs from the stem cell graft donor, taken from the stem cell graft. The receptor source for this set is a human donor who donated a stem cell graft to a child with acute myeloid leukemia. CDR3s include the opening cysteine and the closing phenylalanine or tryptophan.

>TRBJ2-5|TRBV4-3
CASSQDIGLAATQETQYF
>TRBJ2-1|TRBV27
CASSPPSGRYNEQFF
>TRBJ2-2|TRBV6-5
CASSYIPPGGTGELFF
>TRBJ1-3|TRBV29-1
CSATGLLGNTIYF
>TRBJ2-3|TRBV28
CASSLSIPGARDTQYF
>TRBJ2-7|TRBV6-5
CASSSHTYEQYF
>TRBJ2-7|TRBV20-1
CSARDLLPYEQYF
>TRBJ2-7|TRBV12-3/TRBV12-4
CASSRGSTEAYEQYF
>TRBJ2-2|TRBV29-1
CSVGTPWSRTGELFF
>TRBJ2-2|TRBV5-1
CASSLLTSGVGAGELFF
>TRBJ2-1|TRBV5-1
CASTSSGHYNEQFF
>TRBJ2-7|TRBV4-3
CASSQDGPASGQYF
>TRBJ2-1|TRBV7-9
CASSTWTSGNEQFF
>TRBJ1-5|TRBV27
CASRPGQGYQPQHF
>TRBJ2-1|TRBV20-1
CSARVFELAGGEQFF
>TRBJ2-1|TRBV5-1
CASSSISGSGGEQFF
>TRBJ1-6|TRBV12-3/TRBV12-4
CASSPFPGKDSPLHF
>TRBJ2-1|TRBV12-3/TRBV12-4
CASRTRGGNEQFF
>TRBJ1-2|TRBV7-2
CASTSLGQGYYGYTF
>TRBJ2-7|TRBV6-2/TRBV6-3
CASSWGQSYEQYF
>TRBJ1-1|TRBV5-8
CASSLVMSFGTEAFF
>TRBJ2-2|TRBV4-3
CASSHLNTGPAAGELFF
>TRBJ2-5|TRBV5-1
CASSPQLDRGLGETQYF
>TRBJ2-1|TRBV5-1
CASSLVQFNEQFF
>TRBJ2-1|TRBV12-3/TRBV12-4
CASRPFYNEQFF
>TRBJ2-7|TRBV2
CASSVQDGAYEQYF
>TRBJ2-1|TRBV20-1
CSAGGLARRWGGNEQFF
>TRBJ2-1|TRBV20-1
CSAMGQGSYNEQFF
>TRBJ1-2|TRBV6-1
CASRRPGQGASFGYTF
>TRBJ2-3|TRBV12-3/TRBV12-4
CASGTSGFTDTQYF
>TRBJ2-7|TRBV27
CASSLDHF
>TRBJ2-5|TRBV4-3
CASSQASGRGTQYF
>TRBJ1-4|TRBV2
CASRARGVDEKLFF
>TRBJ2-1|TRBV5-1
CASSLGLAGPSYNEQFF
>TRBJ2-1|TRBV7-2
CASSLAVDWGTEQFF
>TRBJ2-3|TRBV20-1
CSASGVGLAGGTQYF
>TRBJ2-7|TRBV15
CATSRGGAKRDSYEQYF
>TRBJ2-1|TRBV5-1
CASSLSRVPSRNEQFF
>TRBJ2-3|TRBV6-1
CASLQRELKDTQYF
>TRBJ2-7|TRBV7-8
CASSLAGLAGARSYEQYF
>TRBJ2-3|TRBV10-3
CAITGTSQGTDTQYF
>TRBJ2-4|TRBV25-1
CASSAGSKNIQYF